One sample yielded the 10 T cell receptor beta chains listed below, sequenced in a study of Tregs in tolerant kidney transplant recipients. Method: immunoSEQ multiplex PCR; TCRdb's copy keeps in-frame clones and lacks some. The table shows some 55,000 clones, with over 70% occurring only once. Material: CD4+ T cells from blood. The source is a human donor in good health.

The chain recombines TRBV7-9 with TRBJ1-4; D gene unclear. V lost 6 bases and J lost 5, with 13 bases in between. Germline CDR1 SEHNR, CDR2 FQNEAQ (reference sequence). The CDR3 extends over 14 amino acids. The DNA of the CDR3 is TGTGCCAGCAGTCTGGGCAGCCGAAATGAAAAACTGTTTTTT. Its translation is CASSLGSRNEKLFF.

This clone is a singleton in its sample. This rearrangement joins TRBV5-1 to TRBJ1-5; D remains unclear. CDR1 SGHRS and CDR2 YFSETQ come from the germline V gene. V was trimmed by 5 bases and J by 5 bases, leaving 14 bases between them. There are 14 residues in the CDR3. The CDR3: CASRLSGVDQPQHF. The CDR3 DNA reads TGCGCCAGCAGATTGAGTGGGGTTGATCAGCCCCAGCATTTT. Looking up the rest from reference TRBV5-1 and TRBJ1-5 gives the full variable domain: KAGVTQTPRYLIKTRGQQVTLSCSPISGHRSVSWYQQTPGQGLQFLFEYFSETQRNKGNFPGRFSGRQFSNSRSEMNVSTLELGDSALYLCASRLSGVDQPQHFGDGTRLSIL.

The CDR3 spells CASSSARRGGGQQETQYF. In nucleotides, the CDR3 is TGTGCCAGCAGCTCTGCCCGAAGGGGCGGGGGGCAACAAGAGACCCAGTACTTC. The chain recombines TRBV7-2 with TRBJ2-5; TRBD2 agrees at 8 bases. Germline V gene sequence: CDR1 SGHTA, CDR2 FQGNSA. The V segment lost 4 bases and the J segment 2 bases; nucleotides outside the gene matches: 15. The CDR3 length is 18 residues.

This clone was seen at least ten times. The rearrangement links TRBV2 to TRBJ1-1; TRBD1 might be the D (6 bases). Germline loops: CDR1 SNHLY, CDR2 FYNNEI. V lost 7 bases and J 1 base, leaving 10 bases between the germline ends. CDR3 length: 13 amino acids. CDR3 protein: CASKGDGNTEAFF. The CDR3 DNA is TGTGCCAGCAAGGGGGACGGGAACACTGAAGCTTTCTTT. Full variable domain (outside the CDR3, taken from reference TRBV2 and TRBJ1-1): EPEVTQTPSHQVTQMGQEVILRCVPISNHLYFYWYRQILGQKVEFLVSFYNNEISEKSEIFDDQFSVERPDGSNFTLKIRSTKLEDSAMYFCASKGDGNTEAFFGQGTRLTVV.

The chain links TRBV30 to TRBJ1-2; 8 bases line up with TRBD1. This CDR3 contains 12 residues. CDR1 and CDR2 (germline): GTSNPN, SVGIG (reference sequence). V gave up 1 base and J gave up 7 bases; unmatched junction bases: 2. CDR3 amino acids: CAWSGTGSGYTF. The CDR3 region has the DNA TGTGCCTGGAGTGGGACAGGGTCTGGCTACACCTTC.

This chain joins TRBV30 and TRBJ2-1, with TRBD2 matching 7 bases. V trimming: 2 bases; J trimming: 4 bases; junction bases outside the gene matches: 5. Looked up from germline, CDR1 is GTSNPN and CDR2 is SVGIG (reference sequence). CDR3 length: 14 amino acids. This CDR3 is CAWSIGLEYNEQFF. The CDR3, as DNA: TGTGCCTGGAGTATAGGACTAGAGTACAATGAGCAGTTCTTC.

This clone came up once. The chain couples TRBV6-5 to TRBJ1-2; D gene uncertain. V was pared by 2 bases and J by 2 bases, with 9 bases between. CDR3 length equals 14 residues. Germline V gives CDR1 MNHEY, CDR2 SVGAGI. As DNA, the CDR3 is TGTGCCAGCAGTTACCTGAAGCCCAACTATGGCTACACCTTC. Translated, it gives CASSYLKPNYGYTF.

This chain uses TRBV7-7 with TRBJ2-2, with 8 bases that match TRBD1. Germline trimming cut 10 bases from V and 3 bases from J; bases unmatched to any gene: 4. Germline assignment: CDR1 SSHAT and CDR2 FNYEAQ (reference sequence). The length of the CDR3 is 13 residues. CDR3 nucleotide sequence: TGTGCCATTCAGGACAGGGACACCGGGGAGCTGTTTTTT. Protein: CAIQDRDTGELFF. Drawing the rest from reference TRBV7-7 and TRBJ2-2, the complete variable domain is GAGVSQSPRYKVTKRGQDVTLRCDPISSHATLYWYQQALGQGPEFLTYFNYEAQPDKSGLPSDRFSAERPEGSISTLTIQRTEQRDSAMYRCAIQDRDTGELFFGEGSRLTVL.

The chain links TRBV7-8 to TRBJ1-3; D gene unclear. Germline CDR1 reads SGHVS; CDR2 reads FQNEAQ. V shed 4 bases and J shed 0 bases, with 13 bases lying between them. There are 16 residues in the CDR3. CDR3 sequence reads: CASSSLLRSSGNTIYF. CDR3 DNA sequence: TGTGCCAGCAGCTCCCTCTTGAGGAGCTCTGGAAACACCATATATTTT.

This rearrangement joins TRBV30 to TRBJ2-5, with D possibly matching TRBD1 (5 bases). In germline, CDR1 is GTSNPN, CDR2 SVGIG (reference sequence). CDR3 size: 18 residues. Deletions cut 0 bases from V and 4 bases from J, with 24 bases between. CDR3 nucleotides: TGTGCCTGGAGTGTAAGGGCACGCCTGATCAGGGTCCGAGAGACCCAGTACTTC. Translation: CAWSVRARLIRVRETQYF.